This is a list of T cell receptor beta chains from one sample in a study of cytomegalovirus exposure and HLA in healthy donors. Assay: immunoSEQ multiplex PCR; the TCRdb copy retains only in-frame clones and omits some. The sample lists fewer than 40,000 clones; roughly 90% were seen once. The sample was PBMCs. The receptors stem from a woman in her 40s in good health and CMV-seropositive. Each CDR3 is given with its conserved first and last residue. Each record gives: D gene, J gene, V gene, clone size, CDR3 DNA, CDR3 protein. The D gene is left open where the match is weak. Size tells how often a clone was seen (once, few, many) or the class of an expanded clone, and some rows leave it out.

d_call: -; j_call: TRBJ2-7; v_call: TRBV9; clone_size: -; cdr3_nt: TGTGCCAGCAGCGTAGGACCGGGGGGCCGCAGCGAGCAGTACTTC; cdr3_aa: CASSVGPGGRSEQYF
d_call: TRBD2; j_call: TRBJ2-3; v_call: TRBV7-2; clone_size: -; cdr3_nt: TGTGCCAGCAGCTTGAGGACTAGCCCCATGAGAGATACGCAGTATTTT; cdr3_aa: CASSLRTSPMRDTQYF
d_call: TRBD1; j_call: TRBJ2-3; v_call: TRBV15; clone_size: -; cdr3_nt: TGTGCCACGAGATCAGGGGGAAGCACAGATACGCAGTATTTT; cdr3_aa: CATRSGGSTDTQYF
d_call: TRBD1; j_call: TRBJ2-7; v_call: TRBV10-3; clone_size: -; cdr3_nt: TGTGCCATCAGGGACCTGGGACAGGGGACGAATGAGCAGTACTTC; cdr3_aa: CAIRDLGQGTNEQYF
d_call: -; j_call: TRBJ2-6; v_call: TRBV4-3; clone_size: -; cdr3_nt: TGCGCCAGCAGCCAAGTGGGGACAACCACTGGGGCCAACGTCCTGACTTTC; cdr3_aa: CASSQVGTTTGANVLTF
d_call: -; j_call: TRBJ2-3; v_call: TRBV13; clone_size: -; cdr3_nt: TGTGCCAGCAGCTTAGGGGGGGGTACGCAGTATTTT; cdr3_aa: CASSLGGGTQYF
d_call: TRBD1; j_call: TRBJ2-1; v_call: TRBV19; clone_size: -; cdr3_nt: TGTGCCAGTAGTCGGACAGGGTATGATGAGCAGTTCTTC; cdr3_aa: CASSRTGYDEQFF
d_call: -; j_call: TRBJ1-6; v_call: TRBV27; clone_size: -; cdr3_nt: TGTGCCAGCAGTCCTATAATGAAGGGGGTCTATAATTCACCCCTCCACTTT; cdr3_aa: CASSPIMKGVYNSPLHF
d_call: -; j_call: TRBJ2-4; v_call: TRBV19; clone_size: -; cdr3_nt: TGTGCCAGTAAGGAGGGGGCGGGAAACATTCAGTACTTC; cdr3_aa: CASKEGAGNIQYF
d_call: -; j_call: TRBJ1-2; v_call: TRBV5-5; clone_size: -; cdr3_nt: TGTGCCAGCACCCCAGTTGGTGGTGGCTACACCTTC; cdr3_aa: CASTPVGGGYTF
d_call: -; j_call: TRBJ2-7; v_call: TRBV6-1; clone_size: -; cdr3_nt: TGTGCCAGCAGTGACCTCCGGGAGTCACGAGACGAGCAGTACTTC; cdr3_aa: CASSDLRESRDEQYF
d_call: -; j_call: TRBJ2-3; v_call: TRBV10-3; clone_size: -; cdr3_nt: TGTGCCATCAGTGAGTCAGGGGCTACGCAGTATTTT; cdr3_aa: CAISESGATQYF
d_call: -; j_call: TRBJ2-3; v_call: TRBV9; clone_size: -; cdr3_nt: TGTGCCAGCAGCGCACGACTTGCAGATACGCAGTATTTT; cdr3_aa: CASSARLADTQYF
d_call: TRBD2; j_call: TRBJ2-1; v_call: TRBV12-5; clone_size: -; cdr3_nt: TGTGCTAGTGGTTTGGTTACTAGCGGGGGGGTTTATGAGCAGTTCTTC; cdr3_aa: CASGLVTSGGVYEQFF
d_call: TRBD1; j_call: TRBJ1-1; v_call: TRBV6-5; clone_size: -; cdr3_nt: TGTGCCAGCAGCTCCTGGACAGGGCGGACTGAAGCTTTCTTT; cdr3_aa: CASSSWTGRTEAFF
d_call: -; j_call: TRBJ2-7; v_call: TRBV18; clone_size: -; cdr3_nt: TGTGCCAGCTCAGAAGGGGTCAACTACGAGCAGTACTTC; cdr3_aa: CASSEGVNYEQYF
d_call: TRBD1; j_call: TRBJ1-6; v_call: TRBV9; clone_size: -; cdr3_nt: TGTGCCAGCAGCACCCGGGACAGGGAAAGTTCACCCCTCCACTTT; cdr3_aa: CASSTRDRESSPLHF
d_call: -; j_call: TRBJ1-6; v_call: TRBV27; clone_size: -; cdr3_nt: TGTGCCAGCAGGGTGGGACAAACTCCCCTCCACTTT; cdr3_aa: CASRVGQTPLHF
d_call: -; j_call: TRBJ1-2; v_call: TRBV10-2; clone_size: -; cdr3_nt: TGCGCCAGCAGTGAATCCGGGATCCCCTATGGCTACACCTTC; cdr3_aa: CASSESGIPYGYTF
d_call: -; j_call: TRBJ1-2; v_call: TRBV20-1; clone_size: -; cdr3_nt: TGCAGTGCTCTATATAACTATGGCTACACCTTC; cdr3_aa: CSALYNYGYTF
d_call: -; j_call: TRBJ1-1; v_call: TRBV28; clone_size: -; cdr3_nt: TGTGCCAGCAGTTCGGACAGCATGAACACTGAAGCTTTCTTT; cdr3_aa: CASSSDSMNTEAFF
d_call: TRBD1; j_call: TRBJ2-6; v_call: TRBV5-5; clone_size: once; cdr3_nt: TGTGCCAGCAGCTTGGGGGCATGGGACAGGAGTCACTCTGGGGCCAACGTCCTGACTTTC; cdr3_aa: CASSLGAWDRSHSGANVLTF
d_call: TRBD1; j_call: TRBJ1-1; v_call: TRBV4-3; clone_size: -; cdr3_nt: TGCGCCAGCAGCCAAGATGGGACAGGCCCAGAAGCTTTCTTT; cdr3_aa: CASSQDGTGPEAFF
d_call: -; j_call: TRBJ2-7; v_call: TRBV6-5; clone_size: -; cdr3_nt: TGTGCCAGCAGTTACTCGTCAGGGGCGGCCTACGAGCAGTACTTC; cdr3_aa: CASSYSSGAAYEQYF
d_call: -; j_call: TRBJ2-5; v_call: TRBV4-3; clone_size: -; cdr3_nt: TGCGCCAGCAGCCAAGATCTAGGCGGGGTCCCCCAAGAGACCCAGTACTTC; cdr3_aa: CASSQDLGGVPQETQYF
d_call: TRBD2; j_call: TRBJ2-2; v_call: TRBV28; clone_size: once; cdr3_nt: TGTGCCAGCAGTTTTATAGGACTAGTAAACACCGGGGAGCTGTTTTTT; cdr3_aa: CASSFIGLVNTGELFF
d_call: -; j_call: TRBJ1-1; v_call: TRBV27; clone_size: -; cdr3_nt: TGTGCCAGCGGCCCCTCAGGGAACACTGAAGCTTTCTTT; cdr3_aa: CASGPSGNTEAFF
d_call: -; j_call: TRBJ2-4; v_call: TRBV29-1; clone_size: -; cdr3_nt: TGCAGCGTTGACGGCGGAGGAGCCAAAAACATTCAGTACTTC; cdr3_aa: CSVDGGGAKNIQYF
d_call: TRBD1; j_call: TRBJ2-7; v_call: TRBV6-5; clone_size: -; cdr3_nt: TGTGCCAGCAGTACCGGGACAGGGACCCACGAGCAGTACTTC; cdr3_aa: CASSTGTGTHEQYF
d_call: -; j_call: TRBJ1-2; v_call: TRBV7-9; clone_size: -; cdr3_nt: TGTGCCAGCAGCTTGGAGGGCTATGGCTACACCTTC; cdr3_aa: CASSLEGYGYTF
d_call: -; j_call: TRBJ1-2; v_call: TRBV5-6; clone_size: -; cdr3_nt: TGTGCCAGCAGCTTGGAAGGAGCTAACTATGGCTACACCTTC; cdr3_aa: CASSLEGANYGYTF
d_call: -; j_call: TRBJ1-2; v_call: TRBV7-9; clone_size: -; cdr3_nt: TGTGCCAGCAGCTCCGGGTATGGCTACACCTTC; cdr3_aa: CASSSGYGYTF
d_call: TRBD2; j_call: TRBJ2-7; v_call: TRBV11-3; clone_size: once; cdr3_nt: TGTGCCAGCAGCTTAGGCGGGGGTCGCGAGCAGTACTTC; cdr3_aa: CASSLGGGREQYF
d_call: TRBD1; j_call: TRBJ2-5; v_call: TRBV29-1; clone_size: -; cdr3_nt: TGCAGCGTTGGCAGGGGGCAAGAGACCCAGTACTTC; cdr3_aa: CSVGRGQETQYF
d_call: -; j_call: TRBJ2-7; v_call: TRBV7-9; clone_size: -; cdr3_nt: TGTTCCAGCAGCTTAGGGTACCCGGTAGAGCAGTACTTC; cdr3_aa: CSSSLGYPVEQYF
d_call: -; j_call: TRBJ1-4; v_call: TRBV21-1; clone_size: -; cdr3_nt: TGTGCCAGCAGCGGGGACAGGGGGCAGTTAAAACTGTTTTTT; cdr3_aa: CASSGDRGQLKLFF
d_call: TRBD2; j_call: TRBJ2-3; v_call: TRBV13; clone_size: once; cdr3_nt: TGTGCCAGCAGCCTCGGGACTAGTTGGGGAGGGGCGACAGATACGCAGTATTTT; cdr3_aa: CASSLGTSWGGATDTQYF
d_call: TRBD1; j_call: TRBJ1-1; v_call: TRBV6-1; clone_size: -; cdr3_nt: TGTGCCAGCAGGCGATCCCGACAGGGTCTCACTGAAGCTTTCTTT; cdr3_aa: CASRRSRQGLTEAFF
d_call: -; j_call: TRBJ1-5; v_call: TRBV15; clone_size: -; cdr3_nt: TGTGCCACCAGCAGAGATCAGGGTCCCCGGCCCCAGCATTTT; cdr3_aa: CATSRDQGPRPQHF
d_call: TRBD2; j_call: TRBJ2-5; v_call: TRBV2; clone_size: -; cdr3_nt: TGTGCCAGCAGTGACGCGGCGGGGGGGTCAGAGACCCAGTACTTC; cdr3_aa: CASSDAAGGSETQYF
d_call: -; j_call: TRBJ2-1; v_call: TRBV5-8; clone_size: -; cdr3_nt: TGTGCCAGCAGCTTGGTATTCCGTATTTTGGGGGCGAATGAGCAGTTCTTC; cdr3_aa: CASSLVFRILGANEQFF
d_call: TRBD2; j_call: TRBJ2-2; v_call: TRBV5-4; clone_size: -; cdr3_nt: TGTGCCAGCAGCTTGGGACTAGCGGGGGGCCGTGGCACCGGGGAGCTGTTTTTT; cdr3_aa: CASSLGLAGGRGTGELFF
d_call: -; j_call: TRBJ2-2; v_call: TRBV4-3; clone_size: -; cdr3_nt: TGCGCCAGCAGCCCGCTCGCCAGCGGGGAGCTGTTTTTT; cdr3_aa: CASSPLASGELFF
d_call: -; j_call: TRBJ1-2; v_call: TRBV2; clone_size: -; cdr3_nt: TGTGCCAGCAGTGAGAGGGTGGGCTATGGCTACACCTTC; cdr3_aa: CASSERVGYGYTF
d_call: TRBD1; j_call: TRBJ2-2; v_call: TRBV7-9; clone_size: once; cdr3_nt: TGTGCCAGCAGTCCGACAGGGCGGGAGCTGTTTTTT; cdr3_aa: CASSPTGRELFF
d_call: -; j_call: TRBJ1-1; v_call: TRBV7-8; clone_size: -; cdr3_nt: TGTGCCAGCAATGTCCGGGGGGAGTACACTGAAGCTTTCTTT; cdr3_aa: CASNVRGEYTEAFF
d_call: TRBD1; j_call: TRBJ1-2; v_call: TRBV6-5; clone_size: -; cdr3_nt: TGTGCCAGCAGTTACCAGACAGGGGGAGAAGGTGGCTACACCTTC; cdr3_aa: CASSYQTGGEGGYTF
d_call: -; j_call: TRBJ1-1; v_call: TRBV6-5; clone_size: -; cdr3_nt: TGTGCCAGCAGTATACTTCCGGGAGCCACTGAAGCTTTCTTT; cdr3_aa: CASSILPGATEAFF
d_call: TRBD1; j_call: TRBJ2-1; v_call: TRBV19; clone_size: -; cdr3_nt: TGTGCCAGTACTGAACAGGGGGCTCCACGGGGTGAGCAGTTCTTC; cdr3_aa: CASTEQGAPRGEQFF
d_call: -; j_call: TRBJ1-1; v_call: TRBV5-5; clone_size: -; cdr3_nt: TGTGCCAGCAGCTGGGGACAGAACACTGAAGCTTTCTTT; cdr3_aa: CASSWGQNTEAFF
d_call: -; j_call: TRBJ1-5; v_call: TRBV19; clone_size: -; cdr3_nt: TGTGCCAGTAGTATCAGGGGTCCCAATCAGCCCCAGCATTTT; cdr3_aa: CASSIRGPNQPQHF